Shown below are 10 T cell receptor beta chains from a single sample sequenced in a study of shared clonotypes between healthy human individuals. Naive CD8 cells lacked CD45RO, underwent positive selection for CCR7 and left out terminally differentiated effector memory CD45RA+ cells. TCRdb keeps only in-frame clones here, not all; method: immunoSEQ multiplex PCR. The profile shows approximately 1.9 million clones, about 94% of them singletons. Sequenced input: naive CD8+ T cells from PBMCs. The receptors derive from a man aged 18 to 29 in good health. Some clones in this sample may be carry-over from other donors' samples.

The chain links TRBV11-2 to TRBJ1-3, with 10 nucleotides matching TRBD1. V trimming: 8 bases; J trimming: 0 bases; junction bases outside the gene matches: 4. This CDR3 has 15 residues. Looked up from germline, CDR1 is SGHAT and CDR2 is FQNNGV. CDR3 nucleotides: TGTGCCAGCTGGGGGACAGGGGCCTCTGGAAACACCATATATTTT. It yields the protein CASWGTGASGNTIYF.

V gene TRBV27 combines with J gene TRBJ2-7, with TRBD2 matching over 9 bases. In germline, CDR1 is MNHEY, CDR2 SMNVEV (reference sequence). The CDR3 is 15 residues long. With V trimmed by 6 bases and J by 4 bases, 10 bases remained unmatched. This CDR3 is CASSRVGLASYEQYF. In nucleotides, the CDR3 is TGTGCCAGCAGCCGCGTGGGACTAGCTAGTTACGAGCAGTACTTC.

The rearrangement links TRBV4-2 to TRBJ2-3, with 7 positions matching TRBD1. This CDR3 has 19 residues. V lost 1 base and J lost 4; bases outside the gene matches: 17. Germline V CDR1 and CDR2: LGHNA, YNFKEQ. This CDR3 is CASSQGSFFQGVIPDTQYF. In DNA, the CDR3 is TGTGCCAGCAGCCAAGGGTCTTTTTTTCAGGGGGTGATTCCAGATACGCAGTATTTT.

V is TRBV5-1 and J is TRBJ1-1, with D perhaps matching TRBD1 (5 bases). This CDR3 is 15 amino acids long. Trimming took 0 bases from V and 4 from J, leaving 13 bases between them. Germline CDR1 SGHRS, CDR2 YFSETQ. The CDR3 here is CASSLDWDQRTEAFF. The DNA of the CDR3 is TGCGCCAGCAGCTTGGACTGGGACCAACGCACTGAAGCTTTCTTT.

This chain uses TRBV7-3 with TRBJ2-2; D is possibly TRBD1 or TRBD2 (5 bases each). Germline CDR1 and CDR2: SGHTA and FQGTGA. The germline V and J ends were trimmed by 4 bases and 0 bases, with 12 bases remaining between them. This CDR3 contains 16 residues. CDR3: CASSSRDGPNTGELFF. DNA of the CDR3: TGTGCCAGCAGCTCCAGGGACGGCCCGAACACCGGGGAGCTGTTTTTT.

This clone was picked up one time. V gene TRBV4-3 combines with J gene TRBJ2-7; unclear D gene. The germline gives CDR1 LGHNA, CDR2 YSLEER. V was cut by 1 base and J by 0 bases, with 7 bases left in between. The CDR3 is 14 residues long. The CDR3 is CASSQGHSSYEQYF. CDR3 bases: TGCGCCAGCAGCCAAGGGCACTCCTCCTACGAGCAGTACTTC.

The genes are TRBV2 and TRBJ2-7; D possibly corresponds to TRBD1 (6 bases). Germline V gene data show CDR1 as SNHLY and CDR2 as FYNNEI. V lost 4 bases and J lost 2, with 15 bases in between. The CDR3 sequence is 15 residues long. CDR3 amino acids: CASSGVHRVPYEQYF. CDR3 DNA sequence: TGTGCCAGCAGTGGGGTTCACAGGGTTCCCTACGAGCAGTACTTC. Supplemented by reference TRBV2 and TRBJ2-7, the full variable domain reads EPEVTQTPSHQVTQMGQEVILRCVPISNHLYFYWYRQILGQKVEFLVSFYNNEISEKSEIFDDQFSVERPDGSNFTLKIRSTKLEDSAMYFCASSGVHRVPYEQYFGPGTRLTVT.

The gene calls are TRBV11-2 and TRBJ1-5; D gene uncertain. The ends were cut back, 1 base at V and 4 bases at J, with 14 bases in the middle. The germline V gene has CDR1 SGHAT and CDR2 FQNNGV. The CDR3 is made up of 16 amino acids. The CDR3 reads CASSLGPAGGNQPQHF. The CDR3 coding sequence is TGTGCCAGCAGCTTAGGCCCTGCTGGCGGTAATCAGCCCCAGCATTTT.

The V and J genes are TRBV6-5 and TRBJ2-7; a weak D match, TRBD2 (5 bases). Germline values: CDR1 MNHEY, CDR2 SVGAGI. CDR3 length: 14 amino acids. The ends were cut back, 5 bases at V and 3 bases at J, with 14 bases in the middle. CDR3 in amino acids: CASSQRTGSYEQYF. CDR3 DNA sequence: TGTGCCAGCAGTCAAAGGACTGGGAGCTACGAGCAGTACTTC.

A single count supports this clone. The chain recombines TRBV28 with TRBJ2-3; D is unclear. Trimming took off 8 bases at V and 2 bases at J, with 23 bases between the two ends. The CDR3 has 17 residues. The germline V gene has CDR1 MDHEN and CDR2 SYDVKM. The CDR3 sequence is CASPPSWFETSTDTQYF. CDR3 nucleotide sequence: TGTGCCAGCCCTCCAAGCTGGTTTGAGACCTCCACAGATACGCAGTATTTT.